This entry is about one T cell receptor beta chain. The germline V gene encodes CDR1 ENHRY and CDR2 SYGVKD. The CDR3 is made up of 14 amino acids. V lost 6 bases to trimming and J lost 4 bases; unmatched junction nucleotides: 6. The entry originates in a study of cytomegalovirus exposure and HLA in healthy donors. Use of 60 Vbeta and 13 Jbeta primers characterized the PCR. Method: immunoSEQ multiplex PCR; TCRdb's copy keeps in-frame clones and lacks some. The sample comprises some 120,000 clones, roughly 80% of which are singletons, and over 2.5% rests with the top ten. This clonotype was obtained from a male donor in good health and CMV-seronegative. The sequencing sample was made of PBMCs. The rearrangement links TRBV10-3 to TRBJ2-1; 7 nucleotides align to TRBD2. The CDR3 nucleotides read TGTGCCATCAGCGGGCAGGGAGGGTACAATGAGCAGTTCTTC. This gives the protein CAISGQGGYNEQFF.